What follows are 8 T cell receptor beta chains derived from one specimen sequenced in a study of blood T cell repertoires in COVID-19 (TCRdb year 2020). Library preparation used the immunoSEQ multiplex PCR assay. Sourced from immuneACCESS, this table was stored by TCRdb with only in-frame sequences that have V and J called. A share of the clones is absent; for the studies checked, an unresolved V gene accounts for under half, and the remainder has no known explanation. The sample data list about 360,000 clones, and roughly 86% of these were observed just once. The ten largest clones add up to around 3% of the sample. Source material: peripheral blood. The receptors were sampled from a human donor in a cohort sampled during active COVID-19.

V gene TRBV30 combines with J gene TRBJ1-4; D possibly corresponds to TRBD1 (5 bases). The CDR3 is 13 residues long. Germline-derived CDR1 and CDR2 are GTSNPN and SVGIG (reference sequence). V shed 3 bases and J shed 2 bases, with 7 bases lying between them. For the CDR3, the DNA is TGTGCCTGGAGGACAGCTACTAATGAAAAACTGTTTTTT. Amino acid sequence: CAWRTATNEKLFF.

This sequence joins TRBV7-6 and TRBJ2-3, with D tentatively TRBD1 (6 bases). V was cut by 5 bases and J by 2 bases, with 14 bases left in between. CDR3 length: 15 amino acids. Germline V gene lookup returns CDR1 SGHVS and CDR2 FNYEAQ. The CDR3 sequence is CASSPEGVLTDTQYF. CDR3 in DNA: TGTGCCAGCAGCCCCGAGGGGGTTCTCACAGATACGCAGTATTTT.

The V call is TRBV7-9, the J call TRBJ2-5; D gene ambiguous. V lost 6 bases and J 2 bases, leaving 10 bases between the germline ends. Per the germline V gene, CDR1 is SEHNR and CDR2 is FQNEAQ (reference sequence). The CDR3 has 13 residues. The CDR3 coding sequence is TGTGCCAGCAGTCGGAGACTGCAAGAGACCCAGTACTTC. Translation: CASSRRLQETQYF.

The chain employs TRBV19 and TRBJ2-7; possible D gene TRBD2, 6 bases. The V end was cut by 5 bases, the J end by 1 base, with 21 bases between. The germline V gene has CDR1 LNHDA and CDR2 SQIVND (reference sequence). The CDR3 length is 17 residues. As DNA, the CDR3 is TGTGCCAGTAGTTTGACGATGGGGAAGCGGGCATCCTACGAGCAGTACTTC. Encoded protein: CASSLTMGKRASYEQYF.

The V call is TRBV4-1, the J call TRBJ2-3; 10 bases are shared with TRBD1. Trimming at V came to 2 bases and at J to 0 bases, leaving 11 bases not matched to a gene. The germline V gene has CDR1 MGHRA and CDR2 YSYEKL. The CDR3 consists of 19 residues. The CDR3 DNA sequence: TGCGCCAGCAGCCAACTGACAGGGGGCAGAGACCGTAGCACAGATACGCAGTATTTT. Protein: CASSQLTGGRDRSTDTQYF.

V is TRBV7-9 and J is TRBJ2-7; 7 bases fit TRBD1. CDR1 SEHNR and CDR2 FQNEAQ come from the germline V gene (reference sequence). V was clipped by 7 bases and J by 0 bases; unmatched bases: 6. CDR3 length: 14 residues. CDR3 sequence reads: CASNKGTDSYEQYF. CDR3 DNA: TGTGCCAGCAATAAAGGGACAGACTCCTACGAGCAGTACTTC.

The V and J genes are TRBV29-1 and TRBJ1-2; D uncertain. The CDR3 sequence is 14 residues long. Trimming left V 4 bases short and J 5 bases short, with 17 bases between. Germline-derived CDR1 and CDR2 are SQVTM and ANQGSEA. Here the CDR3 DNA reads TGCAGCGTTGCGGCCGGGGAGGCACTTTATGGCTACACCTTC. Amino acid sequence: CSVAAGEALYGYTF.

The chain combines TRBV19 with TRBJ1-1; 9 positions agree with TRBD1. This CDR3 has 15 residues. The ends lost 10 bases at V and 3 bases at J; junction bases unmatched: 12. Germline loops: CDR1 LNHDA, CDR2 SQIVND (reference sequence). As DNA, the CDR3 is TGTGCCACAAAGCCGGGACAGGGATATTACACTGAAGCTTTCTTT. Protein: CATKPGQGYYTEAFF.